These T cell receptor beta chains were read from a single sample in a study of blood T cell repertoires in COVID-19. Produced via immunoSEQ multiplex PCR; TCRdb's table is partial and in-frame only. Among 250,000 to 350,000 clones listed, 75% to 90% were seen once. The specimen was peripheral blood. These receptors all stem from a woman aged 55-69 years with acute or convalescent COVID-19. The CDR3 runs from the conserved cysteine through the conserved F or W. The order of the fields is V gene, J gene, D gene, clone size, CDR3 DNA, CDR3 protein. D genes are given only for firm matches. A row's size may be missing; if present it is once, few, many or a size class.

TRBV12-3/TRBV12-4	TRBJ2-3	NA	NA	TGTGCCAGCAGTCTCCCCCGCGCAGATACGCAGTATTTT	CASSLPRADTQYF
TRBV12-3/TRBV12-4	TRBJ2-7	NA	NA	TGTGCCAGCAGTTCCAGGGTATGGGACGAGCAGTACTTC	CASSSRVWDEQYF
TRBV5-1	TRBJ2-5	TRBD2	NA	TGCGCCAGCAGCTTGTCAGGTAGCGGGGGGGCAGAGACCCAGTACTTC	CASSLSGSGGAETQYF
TRBV7-7	TRBJ2-1	TRBD1	NA	TGTGCCAGCAGCTTAGCCCCGTGGGTGGGACAGGAGGACGATGAGCAGTTCTTC	CASSLAPWVGQEDDEQFF
TRBV9	TRBJ1-6	NA	NA	TGTGCCAGCAGCCCAGAGGACACCTATTCACCCCTCCACTTT	CASSPEDTYSPLHF
TRBV6-1	TRBJ1-2	NA	NA	TGTGCCAGCAGTGAAGGGGCCACCACTAACTATGGCTACACCTTC	CASSEGATTNYGYTF
TRBV28	TRBJ1-5	TRBD1	NA	TGTGCCAGCAGACCGGGGACAGGGATTCAGCCCCAGCATTTT	CASRPGTGIQPQHF
TRBV7-9	TRBJ1-1	NA	NA	TGTGCCAGCAGCCCCACCGGGGGGGGACGCCGGACTGAAGCTTTCTTT	CASSPTGGGRRTEAFF
TRBV6-5	TRBJ2-5	NA	NA	TGTGCCAGCAGAGTTGAGGAGACCCAGTACTTC	CASRVEETQYF
TRBV2	TRBJ2-7	NA	once	TGTGCCAGCAGTGACGAAACACCCCCCTACGAGCAGTACTTC	CASSDETPPYEQYF
TRBV5-1	TRBJ1-1	TRBD1	once	TGCGCCAGCAGCTTGGGGTCAGGGGGCTTGACTGAAGCTTTCTTT	CASSLGSGGLTEAFF
TRBV6-5	TRBJ1-3	TRBD1	NA	TGTGCCAGCAGCCATAGACAGGGAGGCGGAAACACCATATATTTT	CASSHRQGGGNTIYF
TRBV21-1	TRBJ1-1	NA	few	TGTGCCAGCACCTCACAGGGGAAGAACACTGAAGCTTTCTTT	CASTSQGKNTEAFF
TRBV24-1	TRBJ2-3	NA	NA	TGTGCCACCAGTGATTTTAAGGCAGGGAACACAGATACGCAGTATTTT	CATSDFKAGNTDTQYF
TRBV5-4	TRBJ2-2	TRBD2	NA	TGTGCCAGCAGCCCGGCAGGGACTAGCGGGAGAGGAGGGGAGCTGTTTTTT	CASSPAGTSGRGGELFF
TRBV9	TRBJ1-4	NA	NA	TGTGCCAGTACCGTCACCCCGGGTAGTGAAAAACTGTTTTTT	CASTVTPGSEKLFF
TRBV2	TRBJ1-2	NA	NA	TGTGCCAGCACTTCGGCTAACTATGGCTACACCTTC	CASTSANYGYTF
TRBV25-1	TRBJ2-1	NA	NA	TGTGCCAGCAGGCCAGGGAAAAGCTCCTACAATGAGCAGTTCTTC	CASRPGKSSYNEQFF
TRBV11-2	TRBJ2-7	TRBD1	NA	TGTGCCAGCAGCAAGGGGACAGGGGTTTACGAGCAGTACTTC	CASSKGTGVYEQYF
TRBV5-1	TRBJ1-1	NA	NA	TGCGCCAGCAGCTCGCGGGGCCCAGATAACACTGAAGCTTTCTTT	CASSSRGPDNTEAFF
TRBV9	TRBJ2-1	NA	NA	TGTGCCAGCAGCCGTCCCAGGGTCGACAATGAGCAGTTCTTC	CASSRPRVDNEQFF
TRBV2	TRBJ2-1	TRBD2	NA	TGTGCCAGCAGTGAAATGACTAGCGGGGGCCAGCAGTTCTTC	CASSEMTSGGQQFF
TRBV5-1	TRBJ1-1	TRBD1	NA	TGCGCCAGCAGCTTAGGGCCTTTCAGGGGGATGAACACTGAAGCTTTCTTT	CASSLGPFRGMNTEAFF
TRBV7-6	TRBJ1-2	TRBD1	NA	TGTGCCAGCAGCTCCTCGGGACAGACTAACTATGGCTACACCTTC	CASSSSGQTNYGYTF
TRBV28	TRBJ2-5	TRBD2	once	TGTGCCAGCTTCCAAGCGGGAGCATCCCAAGAGACCCAGTACTTC	CASFQAGASQETQYF